This T cell receptor beta chain was sequenced for a study of CD8 T cells in Susac syndrome (dated by TCRdb to the late 2010s). Looking at the study overall: The study used repertoire sequencing to test whether antigen drove CD8+ T cell activation and differentiation in Susac syndrome. Points the paper makes about the study in general: The study acknowledged that relatively few individuals were included in the TCR sequencing and HLA analysis.

Peripheral blood CD8+ and CD4+ T cells from healthy donors, Susac syndrome patients and multiple sclerosis patients were profiled by high-throughput TCR beta sequencing. Healthy donors were included as age- and sex-matched controls. Bulk CD8+ and CD4+ T cells were purified by magnetic negative isolation, while CD8+ TEMRA cells were enriched using FACS. Blood was drawn into EDTA tubes, processed within 24 hours, and PBMCs were isolated by density gradient centrifugation. PBMCs intended for TCR sequencing were cryopreserved in liquid nitrogen and thawed later in a water bath at 37 degrees C. Purity of sorted or isolated CD4+, CD8+ and CD8+ TEMRA cells was at least 90%. RNA was extracted with the RNeasy kit and roughly 0.45 to 1 ug was reverse transcribed using random hexamers. The immunoSEQ multiplex PCR assay, covering 54 Vbeta and 13 Jbeta segments, was used to amplify TCR beta CDR3 regions. To correct PCR amplification bias, a synthetic template baseline was used for both primer optimization and computational correction. The original pipeline was this. Only productive sequences were kept, with reads annotated to V, D and J genes according to IMGT and analyzed in immunoSEQ Analyzer. Clonality was calculated as one minus the Shannon entropy normalized by log2 of the number of productive unique sequences. For each patient and control, public and private clones were evaluated among the 100 most prevalent clones. A clone was defined as Susac-specific if it was absent from the healthy and MS cohorts, from 1052 published viral clones and from other ImmuneACCESS disease sequences. TCRdb ran its own pipeline on the public reads, namely fastp trimming at Q25 and MiXCR clone calling, and kept in-frame beta chains. Each entry merges the rows of one CDR3 protein and shows their most common DNA and genes. Clone size and V and J calls follow TCRdb, not the original study. The sample data list 150,000 to 200,000 distinct CDR3 sequences, and 93% of these were observed just once. The top ten clonotypes cover approximately 0.14% of the sample.

A distance of 7 bases separates the germline ends of V and J, which lose 0 bases and 2 bases respectively. Based on the germline V gene (reference sequence), the CDR1 and CDR2 sequences are GTSNPN and SVGIG. From its cysteine to its phenylalanine, the CDR3 spans 13 amino acids. Only the CDR3 part of the read is kept: 39 bases, read in frame from the first base. Comments on this clonotype: Its antigen remains unidentified. Base qualities are missing; no much larger clone stands one base away.

The receptor was isolated from a human donor in good health. The material sequenced was CD4+ T cells from PBMCs. The V and J genes are TRBV30 and TRBJ1-2; TRBD1 might be the D gene, on 5 matching bases. The CDR3 protein: CAWSVAGNYGYTF. The DNA is as follows: TGTGCCTGGAGTGTAGCAGGGAACTATGGCTACACCTTC.